This T cell receptor (beta chain) was profiled in a study of CXCR3-negative and CXCR3-positive naive CD8 T cells. Its frequency marks this clonotype as medium-sized (0.01 to 0.1%). Its antigen remains unidentified. Germline CDR1 and CDR2: SQVTM and ANQGSEA. The CDR3 runs to 11 residues. 5' RACE that incorporated UMI labels was used to prepare the TRB cDNA libraries. TCRdb reprocessed the 5' RACE reads and reports one entry per CDR3 protein, with no DNA. The repertoire table contains about 7,400 distinct CDR3 sequences. Points from the study as a whole: Diversity in memory CD8+ cells fell much lower than the comparably high levels seen in both naive subsets. CXCR3-negative and CXCR3-positive naive cells shared comparable TRBV-TRBJ usage, but memory cells did not. Both naive subsets carried similar amounts of surface CD5, so TCR strength was inferred from TRB CDR3 properties.

The sequence was collected from a human donor in good health. Some clones in this sample may be carry-over from other donors' samples. This chain links TRBV29-1 with TRBJ2-3. Sequencing was carried out using naive CXCR3- CD8+ T cells from blood. As for subset: CD45RO-CCR7+CD27+CD95- naive CD8+ T cells lacking CXCR3 (TNR3-). The CDR3 sequence is CSAGSTDTQYF.